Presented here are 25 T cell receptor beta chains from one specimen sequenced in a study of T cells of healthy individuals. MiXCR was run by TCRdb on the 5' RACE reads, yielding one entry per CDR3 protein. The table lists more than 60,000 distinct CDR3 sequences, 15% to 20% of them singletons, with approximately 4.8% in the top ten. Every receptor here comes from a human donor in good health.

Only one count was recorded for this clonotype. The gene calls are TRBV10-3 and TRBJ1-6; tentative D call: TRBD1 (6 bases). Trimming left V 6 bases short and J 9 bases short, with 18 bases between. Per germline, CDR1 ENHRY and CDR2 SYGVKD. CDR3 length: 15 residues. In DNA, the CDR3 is TGTGCCATCAGCGCTTCTGAAGGGGGTCCTTCACCCCTCCACTTT. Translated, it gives CAISASEGGPSPLHF.

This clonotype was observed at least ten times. CDR3 DNA sequence: TGCAGCGTCCTAGCGGGGGGCCCAACTGATGAGCAGTTCTTC. Translating it yields CSVLAGGPTDEQFF. The V and J genes are TRBV29-1 and TRBJ2-1; TRBD2 matches at 11 bases. This CDR3 region has 14 residues. V gave up 6 bases and J gave up 8 bases; unmatched junction bases: 9. The V gene's germline CDR1 is SQVTM and CDR2 ANQGSEA.

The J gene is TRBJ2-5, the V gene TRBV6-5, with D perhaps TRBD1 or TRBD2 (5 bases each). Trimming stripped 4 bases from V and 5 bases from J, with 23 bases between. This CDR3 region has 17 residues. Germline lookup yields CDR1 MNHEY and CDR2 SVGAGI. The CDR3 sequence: CASSSARGEVSGETQYF. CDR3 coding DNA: TGTGCCAGCAGTTCGGCCCGAGGGGAAGTTTCCGGGGAGACCCAGTACTTC.

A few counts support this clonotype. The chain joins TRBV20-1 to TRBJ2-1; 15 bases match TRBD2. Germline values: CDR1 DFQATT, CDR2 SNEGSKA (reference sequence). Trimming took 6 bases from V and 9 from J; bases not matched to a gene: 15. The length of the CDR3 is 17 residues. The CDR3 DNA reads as TGCAGTGCCCTAGGACTAGCGGGGGGGCTAGTCGGCGGTGAGCAGTTCTTC. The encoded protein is CSALGLAGGLVGGEQFF.

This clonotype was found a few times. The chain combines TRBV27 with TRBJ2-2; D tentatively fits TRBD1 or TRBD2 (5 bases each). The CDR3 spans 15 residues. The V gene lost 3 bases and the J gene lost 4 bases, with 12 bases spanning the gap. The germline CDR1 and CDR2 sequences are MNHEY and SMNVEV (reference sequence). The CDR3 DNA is TGTGCCAGCAGTTTTGAGGGGATCAGCACCGGGGAGCTGTTTTTT. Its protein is CASSFEGISTGELFF.

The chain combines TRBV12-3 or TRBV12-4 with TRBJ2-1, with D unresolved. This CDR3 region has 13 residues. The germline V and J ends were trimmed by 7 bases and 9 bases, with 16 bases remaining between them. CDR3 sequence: CASTLSGRSEQFF. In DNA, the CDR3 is TGTGCCAGCACCCTGTCTGGCCGGAGTGAGCAGTTCTTC.

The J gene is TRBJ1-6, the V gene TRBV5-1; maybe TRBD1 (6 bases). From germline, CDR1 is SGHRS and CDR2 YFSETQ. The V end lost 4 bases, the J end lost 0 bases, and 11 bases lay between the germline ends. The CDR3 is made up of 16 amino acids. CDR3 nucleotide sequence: TGCGCCAGCAGCGATAAGGACAGCTCCTATAATTCACCCCTCCACTTT. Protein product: CASSDKDSSYNSPLHF.

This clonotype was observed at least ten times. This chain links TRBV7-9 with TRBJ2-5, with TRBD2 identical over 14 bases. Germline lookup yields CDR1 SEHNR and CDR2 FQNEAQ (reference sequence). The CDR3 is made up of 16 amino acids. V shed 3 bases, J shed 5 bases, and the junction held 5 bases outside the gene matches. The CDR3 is CASSLGLAGVGETQYF. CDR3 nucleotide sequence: TGTGCCAGCAGCTTGGGACTAGCGGGAGTGGGTGAGACCCAGTACTTC.

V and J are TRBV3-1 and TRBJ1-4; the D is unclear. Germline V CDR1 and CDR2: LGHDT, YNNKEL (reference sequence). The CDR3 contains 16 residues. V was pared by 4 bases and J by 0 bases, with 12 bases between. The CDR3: CASSRGLHATNEKLFF. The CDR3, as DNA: TGTGCCAGCAGCCGCGGACTGCATGCAACTAATGAAAAACTGTTTTTT.

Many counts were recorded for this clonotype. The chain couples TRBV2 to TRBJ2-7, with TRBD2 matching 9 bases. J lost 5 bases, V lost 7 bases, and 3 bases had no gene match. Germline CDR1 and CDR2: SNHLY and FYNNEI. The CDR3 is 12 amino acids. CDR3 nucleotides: TGTGCCAGCAATGCGGGAGGGGACGAGCAGTACTTC. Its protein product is CASNAGGDEQYF.

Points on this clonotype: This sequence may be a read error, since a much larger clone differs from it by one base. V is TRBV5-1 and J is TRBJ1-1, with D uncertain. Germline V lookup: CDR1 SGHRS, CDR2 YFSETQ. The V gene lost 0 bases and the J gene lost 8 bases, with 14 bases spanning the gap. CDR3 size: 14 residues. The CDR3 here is CASSLELEGGEAFF. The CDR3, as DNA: TGCGCCAGCAGCTTGGAATTAGAGGGAGGAGAAGCTTTCTTT.

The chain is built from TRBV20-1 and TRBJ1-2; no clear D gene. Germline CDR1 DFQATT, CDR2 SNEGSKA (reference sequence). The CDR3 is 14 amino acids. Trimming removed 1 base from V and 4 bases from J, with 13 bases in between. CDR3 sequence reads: CSARALGGSYGYTF. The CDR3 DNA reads TGCAGTGCTAGAGCCCTTGGAGGCTCCTATGGCTACACCTTC.

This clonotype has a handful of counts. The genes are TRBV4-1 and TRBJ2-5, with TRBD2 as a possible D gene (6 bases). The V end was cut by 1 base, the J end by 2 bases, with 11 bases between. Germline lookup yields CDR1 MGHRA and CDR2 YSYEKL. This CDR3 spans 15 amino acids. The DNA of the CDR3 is TGCGCCAGCAGCCAAGGTGCGGGGTGGCAAGAGACCCAGTACTTC. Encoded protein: CASSQGAGWQETQYF.

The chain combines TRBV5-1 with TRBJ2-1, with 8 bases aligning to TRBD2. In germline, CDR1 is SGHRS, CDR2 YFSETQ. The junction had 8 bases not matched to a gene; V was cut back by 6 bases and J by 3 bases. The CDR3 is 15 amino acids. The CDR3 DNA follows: TGCGCCAGCACCTTTTTAGCGGGAAGCTACAATGAGCAGTTCTTC. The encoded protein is CASTFLAGSYNEQFF.

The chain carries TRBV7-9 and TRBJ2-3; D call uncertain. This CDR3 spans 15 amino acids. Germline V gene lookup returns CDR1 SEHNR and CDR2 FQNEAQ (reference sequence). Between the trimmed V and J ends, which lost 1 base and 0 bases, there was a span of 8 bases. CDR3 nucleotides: TGTGCCAGCAGCTTAGGGGGTCGGAGCACAGATACGCAGTATTTT. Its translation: CASSLGGRSTDTQYF.

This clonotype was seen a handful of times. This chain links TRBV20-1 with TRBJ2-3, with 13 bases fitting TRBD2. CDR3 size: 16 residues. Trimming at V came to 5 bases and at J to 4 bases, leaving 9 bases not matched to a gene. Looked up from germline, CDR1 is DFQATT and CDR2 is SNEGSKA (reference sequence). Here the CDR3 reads CSALTSGRARADTQYF. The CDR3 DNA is TGCAGTGCTTTAACTAGCGGGAGGGCCAGGGCAGATACGCAGTATTTT.

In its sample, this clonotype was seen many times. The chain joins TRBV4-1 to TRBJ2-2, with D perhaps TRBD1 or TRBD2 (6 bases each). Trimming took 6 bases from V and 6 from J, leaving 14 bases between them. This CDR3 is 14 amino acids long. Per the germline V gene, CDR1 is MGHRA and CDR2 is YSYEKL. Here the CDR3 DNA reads TGCGCCAGCAGGGCGGGACAACTGGCCGGGGAGCTGTTTTTT. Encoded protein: CASRAGQLAGELFF.

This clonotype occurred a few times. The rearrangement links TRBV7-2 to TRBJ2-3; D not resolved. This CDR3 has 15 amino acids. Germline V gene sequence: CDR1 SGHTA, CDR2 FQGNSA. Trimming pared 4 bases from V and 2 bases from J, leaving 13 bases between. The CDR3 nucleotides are TGTGCCAGCAGCTCTAGACCTCCCCCCACAGATACGCAGTATTTT. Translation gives CASSSRPPPTDTQYF.

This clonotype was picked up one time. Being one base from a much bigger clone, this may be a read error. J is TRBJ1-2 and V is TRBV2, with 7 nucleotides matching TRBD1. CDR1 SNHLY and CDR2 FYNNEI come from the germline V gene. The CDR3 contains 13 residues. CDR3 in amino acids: CASRPDRAEGYNF. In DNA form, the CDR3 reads TGTGCCAGCAGACCCGACAGGGCGGAGGGCTACAACTTC.

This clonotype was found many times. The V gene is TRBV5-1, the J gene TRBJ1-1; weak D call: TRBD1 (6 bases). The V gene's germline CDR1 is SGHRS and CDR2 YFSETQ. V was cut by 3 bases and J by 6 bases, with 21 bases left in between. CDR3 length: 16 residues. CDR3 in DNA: TGCGCCAGCAGCTCTCCGGACATGCGGGCAGGGGCTGAAGCTTTCTTT. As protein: CASSSPDMRAGAEAFF.

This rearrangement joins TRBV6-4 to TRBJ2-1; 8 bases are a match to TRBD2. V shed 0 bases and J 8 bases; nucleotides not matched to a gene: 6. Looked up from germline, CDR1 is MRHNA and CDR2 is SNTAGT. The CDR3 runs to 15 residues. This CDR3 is CASSDSTGGSDEQFF. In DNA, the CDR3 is TGTGCCAGCAGTGACTCAACGGGAGGGAGTGATGAGCAGTTCTTC.

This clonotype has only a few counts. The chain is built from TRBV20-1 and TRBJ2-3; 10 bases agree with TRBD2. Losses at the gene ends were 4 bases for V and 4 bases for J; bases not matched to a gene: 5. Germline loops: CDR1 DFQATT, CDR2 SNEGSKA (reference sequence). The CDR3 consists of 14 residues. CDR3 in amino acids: CSATSGSPADTQYF. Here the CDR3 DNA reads TGCAGTGCTACTAGCGGGAGTCCGGCAGATACGCAGTATTTT.

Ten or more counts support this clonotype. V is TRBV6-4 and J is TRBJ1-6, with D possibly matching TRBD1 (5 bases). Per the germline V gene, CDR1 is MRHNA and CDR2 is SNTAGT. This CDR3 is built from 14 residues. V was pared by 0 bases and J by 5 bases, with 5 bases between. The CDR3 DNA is TGTGCCAGCAGTGACTCAGGGGATAATTCACCCCTCCACTTT. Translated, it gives CASSDSGDNSPLHF.

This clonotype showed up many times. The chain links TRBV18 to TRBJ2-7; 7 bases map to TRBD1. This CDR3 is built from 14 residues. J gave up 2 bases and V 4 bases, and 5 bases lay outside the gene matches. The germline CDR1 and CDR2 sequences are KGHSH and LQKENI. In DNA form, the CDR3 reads TGTGCCAGCTCACAACGGGACAGACCCTACGAGCAGTACTTC. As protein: CASSQRDRPYEQYF.

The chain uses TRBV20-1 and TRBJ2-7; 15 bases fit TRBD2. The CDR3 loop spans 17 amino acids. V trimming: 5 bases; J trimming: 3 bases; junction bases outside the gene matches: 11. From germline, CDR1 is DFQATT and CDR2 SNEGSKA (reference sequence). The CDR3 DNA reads TGCAGTGCTCGAGGACTAGCGGGGGGGCCCTTCAACTACGAGCAGTACTTC. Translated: CSARGLAGGPFNYEQYF.